A single TCR beta chain is shown here with its context. The antigen is unknown. The data were produced by immunoSEQ multiplex PCR, yet TCRdb's version contains in-frame clones alone and is incomplete. The sample comprises roughly 88,000 clones, around 87% of which are singletons, and roughly 4% rests with the top ten. The data were obtained in a study of OX40 agonist ivuxolimab in advanced cancers. Study-wide context: Dose-escalation patients were diagnosed with hepatocellular carcinoma, melanoma, renal cell cancer or head and neck cancer. Partial responses were achieved by three patients: one hepatocellular carcinoma, two cutaneous melanoma. Anti-PD-1, anti-PD-L1 or anti-CTLA-4 therapy given earlier was allowed, and 40% had some. Study-wide findings and caveats: The 0.1-3.0 mg/kg partial responders had among the lowest clonal expansion.

Between the trimmed V and J ends, which lost 1 base and 4 bases, there was a span of 13 bases. Germline-derived CDR1 and CDR2 are SGHDN and FVKESK. The CDR3 is 15 residues long. This sequence joins TRBV14 and TRBJ1-2; D is possibly TRBD1 (5 bases). Sequences were derived from CD4+ or CD8+ T cells sorted from blood, sampled in a trial of the OX40 agonist ivuxolimab. The sequence was collected from an adult with an advanced solid tumor such as melanoma, head and neck, liver or kidney cancer. The CDR3 region has the DNA TGTGCCAGCAGCCAAGGGGGGAAGGGCGGCTATGGCTACACCTTC. Translated, it gives CASSQGGKGGYGYTF.